Below, 25 T cell receptor beta chains from the same sample are listed, as sequenced in a study of blood T cell repertoires in COVID-19. Sequenced by immunoSEQ multiplex PCR; TCRdb stores in-frame clones only, minus some. The repertoire holds more than 200,000 clones, with around 86% as singletons. What was sequenced was PBMCs or T cells enriched from blood (not recorded which). The receptor source for this set is a man between 25 and 39 years old in a cohort exposed to, infected with or recovered from COVID-19 (not recorded which).

The V and J genes are TRBV5-4 and TRBJ2-1; 9 positions match TRBD2. Trimming removed 2 bases from V and 6 bases from J; junction bases left unmatched: 9. The CDR3 length is 16 residues. Germline CDR1 reads SGHNT; CDR2 reads YYREEE (reference sequence). Written as DNA, the CDR3 is TGTGCCAGCAGCTTCCGACTAGCGGAGGGGCTCAATGAGCAGTTCTTC. Residues: CASSFRLAEGLNEQFF.

This rearrangement joins TRBV5-1 to TRBJ2-2; D unclear. This CDR3 is 13 amino acids long. Trimming cost V 0 bases and J 5 bases, with 5 bases left between them. Germline V CDR1 and CDR2: SGHRS, YFSETQ. Here the CDR3 reads CASSLVETGELFF. Here the CDR3 DNA reads TGCGCCAGCAGCTTGGTGGAGACCGGGGAGCTGTTTTTT.

The chain recombines TRBV4-1 with TRBJ2-2, with TRBD2 identical over 10 bases. CDR3 size: 16 residues. Germline CDR1 and CDR2: MGHRA and YSYEKL. V shed 3 bases and J 6 bases; nucleotides not matched to a gene: 7. CDR3 loop: CASSHSLAGGSGELFF. CDR3 coding DNA: TGCGCCAGCAGCCACTCCTTAGCGGGAGGTTCCGGGGAGCTGTTTTTT.

The chain has TRBV7-9 and TRBJ2-7, with 9 bases fitting TRBD2. V was pared by 4 bases and J by 5 bases, with 12 bases of the junction left unmatched. The CDR3 has 16 amino acids. Germline CDR1 reads SEHNR; CDR2 reads FQNEAQ (reference sequence). DNA for the CDR3: TGTGCCAGCAGCTCCTTTAGGGTAGCGGGAGTACACGAGCAGTACTTC. Translation gives CASSSFRVAGVHEQYF.

The chain combines TRBV19 with TRBJ2-7, with 12 bases that match TRBD1. Germline V gene lookup returns CDR1 LNHDA and CDR2 SQIVND (reference sequence). V gave up 4 bases and J gave up 5 bases; unmatched junction bases: 9. The length of the CDR3 is 16 residues. As DNA, the CDR3 is TGTGCCAGTAGTAGGCCGGGACAGGGGGCGCAAAACGAGCAGTACTTC. It yields the protein CASSRPGQGAQNEQYF.

The rearrangement links TRBV28 to TRBJ1-1; D perhaps matches TRBD1 (5 bases). Trimming stripped 4 bases from V and 8 bases from J, with 14 bases between. The germline V gene has CDR1 MDHEN and CDR2 SYDVKM. The CDR3 contains 13 residues. The CDR3 nucleotides are TGTGCCAGCAGTTCCTCCGGGGGTGGAGAAGCTTTCTTT. Translated: CASSSSGGGEAFF.

The V call is TRBV19, the J call TRBJ2-5, with 9 bases fitting TRBD2. CDR1 and CDR2 (germline): LNHDA, SQIVND (reference sequence). The CDR3 loop spans 13 amino acids. Unmatched junction bases numbered 3, after V lost 5 bases and J lost 5 bases. The CDR3 loop reads CASSAGGFETQYF. The DNA for the CDR3 is TGTGCCAGTAGTGCGGGAGGGTTTGAGACCCAGTACTTC.

This chain links TRBV28 with TRBJ2-3; 8 bases are shared with TRBD2. Germline CDR1 reads MDHEN; CDR2 reads SYDVKM. This CDR3 has 15 amino acids. V lost 2 bases, J lost 2 bases, and 3 bases stayed unmatched. The CDR3 loop is CASSLRGLATDTQYF. The CDR3 DNA reads as TGTGCCAGCAGTTTAAGAGGACTAGCCACAGATACGCAGTATTTT.

This clone was picked up one time. The chain links TRBV24-1 to TRBJ2-3, with 7 positions matching TRBD1. V shed 7 bases, J shed 1 base, and the junction held 13 bases outside the gene matches. Germline V gives CDR1 KGHDR, CDR2 SFDVKD. This CDR3 has 17 amino acids. The CDR3 sequence is CATRPSAERGRTDTQYF. In DNA form, the CDR3 reads TGTGCCACCAGACCTTCGGCGGAAAGGGGGCGCACAGATACGCAGTATTTT.

The rearrangement joins TRBV5-1 to TRBJ1-2; 8 bases fit TRBD1. V dropped 4 bases and J dropped 4; count of bases not matched to a gene: 9. CDR1 SGHRS and CDR2 YFSETQ come from the germline V gene. CDR3 length: 15 residues. CDR3: CASSAEQGGSYGYTF. The CDR3 DNA sequence: TGCGCCAGCAGCGCCGAACAGGGGGGGAGCTATGGCTACACCTTC.

This chain connects TRBV10-3 to TRBJ2-3; 8 bases agree with TRBD1. CDR3 length: 15 residues. The ends lost 6 bases at V and 6 bases at J; junction bases unmatched: 11. Germline loops: CDR1 ENHRY, CDR2 SYGVKD. CDR3 sequence: CAIRGPDRGDDTQYF. The DNA for the CDR3 is TGTGCCATCAGGGGGCCCGACAGGGGAGACGATACGCAGTATTTT.

V and J are TRBV5-6 and TRBJ2-1; the match to TRBD2 covers 8 bases. The V gene end was trimmed by 1 base and the J gene end by 3 bases; junction bases not matched to a gene: 12. The CDR3 contains 18 residues. Germline V gene sequence: CDR1 SGHDT, CDR2 YYEEEE. The CDR3 DNA reads as TGTGCCAGCAGCTTGTTCAGGACTAGCCGAGATATCTACAATGAGCAGTTCTTC. It specifies CASSLFRTSRDIYNEQFF.

The V call is TRBV7-9, the J call TRBJ1-6; the match to TRBD1 covers 7 bases. Germline CDR1 reads SEHNR; CDR2 reads FQNEAQ (reference sequence). After removal of 5 bases from V and 4 bases from J, the junction contained 8 bases not matched to a gene. The CDR3 is 16 residues long. As DNA, the CDR3 is TGTGCCAGCAGCCTACCCGGGGACAGATATAATTCACCCCTCCACTTT. The encoded protein is CASSLPGDRYNSPLHF.

This chain links TRBV13 with TRBJ2-3; the D gene is possibly TRBD2 (6 bases). CDR1 and CDR2 from the germline V gene are PRHDT and FYEKMQ (reference sequence). V was trimmed by 2 bases and J by 4 bases, leaving 25 bases between them. There are 19 residues in the CDR3. The CDR3 reads CASSLIRSGGKGVADTQYF. The CDR3 bases are TGTGCCAGCAGCTTAATAAGGAGTGGCGGGAAAGGGGTCGCAGATACGCAGTATTTT.

V and J are TRBV6-5 and TRBJ2-1, with TRBD1 matching 9 bases. Germline V lookup: CDR1 MNHEY, CDR2 SVGAGI. The length of the CDR3 is 15 residues. Losses at the gene ends were 6 bases for V and 1 base for J; bases not matched to a gene: 4. The CDR3 loop is CASRPGQGSYNEQFF. CDR3 bases: TGTGCCAGCAGGCCGGGACAGGGTTCCTACAATGAGCAGTTCTTC.

This clone was counted between two and nine times. DNA of the CDR3: TGTGCCAGCAGTCCCGACTGGGCGGACAAGACCAATCAGCCCCAGCATTTT. It encodes CASSPDWADKTNQPQHF. The chain combines TRBV6-2 or TRBV6-3 with TRBJ1-5; possibly TRBD1 for D (5 bases). CDR1 is MNHEY, CDR2 SVGEGT, per germline. The V end lost 5 bases, the J end lost 3 bases, and 20 bases lay between the germline ends. The CDR3 loop spans 17 amino acids.

This clone was counted only a few times. The rearrangement uses TRBV19 and TRBJ1-2, with D hard to call. V gave up 9 bases and J gave up 4 bases, with 9 bases separating them. This CDR3 contains 11 residues. Germline V gene lookup returns CDR1 LNHDA and CDR2 SQIVND (reference sequence). CDR3 coding DNA: TGTGCCAGCCGTATTTTCTATGGCTACACCTTC. Protein product: CASRIFYGYTF.

The rearrangement uses TRBV10-2 and TRBJ2-7; 7 bases align to TRBD2. This CDR3 is 13 amino acids long. Germline assignment: CDR1 WSHSY and CDR2 SAAADI. The junction had 4 bases not matched to a gene; V was cut back by 4 bases and J by 4 bases. Here the CDR3 DNA reads TGCGCCAGCAGTGCGGGTAGCGGGTACGAGCAGTACTTC. This codes for CASSAGSGYEQYF.

The CDR3 region is CASSKPQGTLNSPLHF. For the CDR3, the DNA is TGTGCCAGCAGCAAGCCACAGGGGACGCTTAATTCACCCCTCCACTTT. This chain connects TRBV28 to TRBJ1-6; 7 bases are a match to TRBD1. Looked up from germline, CDR1 is MDHEN and CDR2 is SYDVKM. The CDR3 spans 16 residues. J lost 6 bases, V lost 6 bases, and 11 bases had no gene match.

The chain carries TRBV10-2 and TRBJ1-6, with unresolved D. The CDR3 covers 15 residues. V gave up 4 bases and J gave up 3 bases, with 10 bases separating them. CDR1 WSHSY and CDR2 SAAADI come from the germline V gene. CDR3 sequence reads: CASSGYFYYNSPLHF. CDR3 sequence (DNA): TGCGCCAGCAGTGGGTATTTCTACTATAATTCACCCCTCCACTTT.

This clone was detected a few times. V is TRBV9 and J is TRBJ1-2; D possibly corresponds to TRBD1 (6 bases). There are 13 residues in the CDR3. V lost 2 bases, J lost 2 bases, and 7 bases lay in between. The germline V gene encodes CDR1 SGDLS and CDR2 YYNGEE. CDR3 sequence reads: CASSVDSNYGYTF. CDR3 sequence (DNA): TGTGCCAGCAGCGTGGACAGCAACTATGGCTACACCTTC.

The CDR3 region has the DNA TGTGCCAGCAGCCAAGCCGGGACTAGTCCCGAGCAGTACTTC. Residues: CASSQAGTSPEQYF. J is TRBJ2-7 and V is TRBV4-2, with 8 bases aligning to TRBD2. The CDR3 runs to 14 residues. Germline V lookup: CDR1 LGHNA, CDR2 YNFKEQ. Germline trimming cut 1 base from V and 6 bases from J; bases unmatched to any gene: 5.

The chain links TRBV11-1 to TRBJ2-3; 11 nucleotides align to TRBD2. The ends lost 5 bases at V and 2 bases at J; junction bases unmatched: 3. CDR1 is SGHAT and CDR2 is FQDESV in the germline V gene (reference sequence). This CDR3 has 15 amino acids. The CDR3 sequence is CASSPGLAATDTQYF. In DNA, the CDR3 is TGTGCCAGCAGCCCGGGACTAGCGGCCACAGATACGCAGTATTTT. The full variable domain, its missing parts supplied by reference TRBV11-1 and TRBJ2-3, is EAEVAQSPRYKITEKSQAVAFWCDPISGHATLYWYRQILGQGPELLVQFQDESVVDDSQLPKDRFSAERLKGVDSTLKIQPAELGDSAMYLCASSPGLAATDTQYFGPGTRLTVL.

The gene calls are TRBV9 and TRBJ2-3; D might be TRBD2 (5 bases). The V and J ends lost 3 bases and 3 bases respectively, with 14 bases between them. The CDR3 has 15 amino acids. Germline lookup yields CDR1 SGDLS and CDR2 YYNGEE. CDR3 sequence (DNA): TGTGCCAGCAGCGCCCGTGGGGAGATAACAGATACGCAGTATTTT. It codes for CASSARGEITDTQYF.

The chain is built from TRBV6-5 and TRBJ2-7, with D uncertain. The CDR3 totals 10 residues. Germline V gene data show CDR1 as MNHEY and CDR2 as SVGAGI. Trimming stripped 6 bases from V and 6 bases from J, with 6 bases between. In DNA, the CDR3 is TGTGCCAGCAGATTTCGCGAGCAGTACTTC. The encoded protein is CASRFREQYF.